A single sample is the source of the 19 T cell receptor beta chains below, sequenced in a study of cytomegalovirus exposure and HLA in healthy donors. The PCR used 60 Vbeta and 13 Jbeta primers. The table came from immunoSEQ multiplex PCR; TCRdb's copy has only in-frame clones and leaves some out. The repertoire holds roughly 140,000 clones, with about 75% as singletons. The sequenced sample consisted of PBMCs. These receptors came from a man younger than 35 in good health and CMV-seronegative.

The V call is TRBV10-1, the J call TRBJ2-1; 9 positions agree with TRBD1. The V segment lost 3 bases and the J segment 8 bases; nucleotides outside the gene matches: 8. CDR3 size: 15 residues. The V gene's germline CDR1 is WNHNN and CDR2 SYGVQD (reference sequence). The CDR3, as DNA: TGCGCCAGCAGTGATGACCGGGACAGGGCCTATGAGCAGTTCTTC. Encoded protein: CASSDDRDRAYEQFF.

The rearrangement joins TRBV10-2 to TRBJ1-2; D might be TRBD1 (6 bases). The V and J ends lost 4 bases and 4 bases respectively, with 13 bases between them. The CDR3 covers 14 residues. Germline CDR1 is WSHSY and CDR2 is SAAADI. CDR3 nucleotides: TGCGCCAGCAGTGGACAGGTCGGTGGCTATGGCTACACCTTC. Translation gives CASSGQVGGYGYTF.

The sample holds one count of this clone. The DNA for the CDR3 is TGTGCCAGCACAAGGCGCGGGAGGTCAAACATTCAGTACTTC. Its protein product is CASTRRGRSNIQYF. This chain connects TRBV5-6 to TRBJ2-4; the match to TRBD2 covers 8 bases. The CDR3 length is 14 residues. Germline CDR1 and CDR2: SGHDT and YYEEEE. V shed 6 bases and J 6 bases; nucleotides not matched to a gene: 8.

This clone showed up just a few times. The J gene is TRBJ2-1, the V gene TRBV5-6, with TRBD2 matching over 14 bases. Germline V lookup: CDR1 SGHDT, CDR2 YYEEEE. V trimming: 0 bases; J trimming: 9 bases; junction bases outside the gene matches: 2. CDR3 length: 15 amino acids. CDR3 coding DNA: TGTGCCAGCAGCTTGGGACTAGCGGGAGGGTTTGAGCAGTTCTTC. This gives the protein CASSLGLAGGFEQFF.

The count of this clone is one. This chain joins TRBV13 and TRBJ2-5; 7 nucleotides line up with TRBD1. CDR1 and CDR2 (germline): PRHDT, FYEKMQ (reference sequence). V lost 5 bases, J lost 1 base, and 4 bases stayed unmatched. This CDR3 is built from 14 residues. As DNA, the CDR3 is TGTGCCAGCAGCGCCCGACAGGGCCAAGAGACCCAGTACTTC. This translates into CASSARQGQETQYF.

This rearrangement joins TRBV9 to TRBJ2-7; 10 nucleotides match TRBD2. J gave up 2 bases and V 0 bases, and 11 bases lay outside the gene matches. The CDR3 length is 18 residues. CDR1 SGDLS and CDR2 YYNGEE come from the germline V gene. The CDR3 nucleotides are TGTGCCAGCAGCGTAGACATAGCGGGAGGCCCAAAACCCTACGAGCAGTACTTC. It translates to CASSVDIAGGPKPYEQYF.

The CDR3 here is CASSIQGGDTGELFF. DNA for the CDR3: TGTGCCAGCAGTATACAGGGAGGGGACACCGGGGAGCTGTTTTTT. This sequence joins TRBV6-4 and TRBJ2-2; D possibly corresponds to TRBD2 (7 bases). The V gene lost 5 bases and the J gene lost 3 bases, with 13 bases spanning the gap. The germline V gene encodes CDR1 MRHNA and CDR2 SNTAGT. This CDR3 is built from 15 residues.

CDR3 DNA: TGTGCCAGCAGTTTTGGACAGGGAAAAAATCAGCCCCAGCATTTT. Amino acids: CASSFGQGKNQPQHF. This chain uses TRBV28 with TRBJ1-5; TRBD1 aligns across 8 bases. The germline V gene encodes CDR1 MDHEN and CDR2 SYDVKM. CDR3 length: 15 amino acids. After removal of 3 bases from V and 4 bases from J, the junction contained 5 bases not matched to a gene.

DNA for the CDR3: TGTGCCAGCAGCTTAACGCAGGGGGCTTGGGAGACCCAGTACTTC. Amino acids: CASSLTQGAWETQYF. The chain is built from TRBV7-9 and TRBJ2-5, with 8 bases that match TRBD1. J gave up 5 bases and V 2 bases, and 7 bases lay outside the gene matches. This CDR3 is 15 amino acids long. Germline values: CDR1 SEHNR, CDR2 FQNEAQ (reference sequence).

The chain carries TRBV7-2 and TRBJ2-1, with 8 bases matching TRBD1. V lost 9 bases and J lost 6; bases outside the gene matches: 10. The CDR3 runs to 14 residues. Germline V gene lookup returns CDR1 SGHTA and CDR2 FQGNSA. Here the CDR3 DNA reads TGTGCCAGTGGAGAGGACAGGGTCGTCAATGAGCAGTTCTTC. Protein: CASGEDRVVNEQFF.

This chain links TRBV5-1 with TRBJ2-2; no definite D call. Germline lookup yields CDR1 SGHRS and CDR2 YFSETQ. V gave up 1 base and J gave up 4 bases, with 11 bases separating them. The CDR3 extends over 15 amino acids. The CDR3 bases are TGCGCCAGCAGCTTGCTGGCAGAACCCACCGGGGAGCTGTTTTTT. Its translation: CASSLLAEPTGELFF.

In its sample, this clone was seen once. Germline and junction disagree at one end, which may indicate a read error. The identical CDR3 is also encoded by other nucleotide sequences in the sample. The gene calls are TRBV9 and TRBJ1-1, with a tentative D call TRBD1 (5 bases). Germline loops: CDR1 SGDLS, CDR2 YYNGEE. This CDR3 is built from 14 residues. The CDR3, as DNA: TGTGCCAGCAGCGTCACGACAGCGAACACGGAAGCTTTCTTT. The encoded protein is CASSVTTANTEAFF.

The chain combines TRBV5-5 with TRBJ2-5, with 9 positions matching TRBD2. From germline, CDR1 is SGHKS and CDR2 YYEKEE (reference sequence). This CDR3 spans 17 amino acids. The V gene end was trimmed by 0 bases and the J gene end by 6 bases; junction bases not matched to a gene: 12. The CDR3 DNA follows: TGTGCCAGCAGCTTGGCGGGGGCGGGGGGGCCTGCGAAGACCCAGTACTTC. It is translated as CASSLAGAGGPAKTQYF.

The table lists this clone with a few counts. This chain connects TRBV7-6 to TRBJ2-2; 10 bases are a match to TRBD2. V was clipped by 3 bases and J by 4 bases; unmatched bases: 5. The CDR3 spans 16 residues. Germline values: CDR1 SGHVS, CDR2 FNYEAQ. CDR3 sequence reads: CASSFLAGEGTGELFF. The CDR3 nucleotides read TGTGCCAGCAGCTTTCTAGCGGGAGAAGGCACCGGGGAGCTGTTTTTT. Together with reference TRBV7-6 and TRBJ2-2, the CDR3 gives the full variable domain: GAGVSQSPRYKVTKRGQDVALRCDPISGHVSLYWYRQALGQGPEFLTYFNYEAQQDKSGLPNDRFSAERPEGSISTLTIQRTEQRDSAMYRCASSFLAGEGTGELFFGEGSRLTVL.

The genes are TRBV7-9 and TRBJ2-5; TRBD1 aligns across 10 bases. Germline V CDR1 and CDR2: SEHNR, FQNEAQ (reference sequence). V lost 5 bases to trimming and J lost 1 base; unmatched junction nucleotides: 7. The CDR3 covers 16 residues. The CDR3 sequence: CASSPRDRGFQETQYF. The DNA of the CDR3 is TGTGCCAGCAGCCCTAGGGACAGGGGTTTCCAAGAGACCCAGTACTTC. The complete variable domain, with remaining parts taken from reference TRBV7-9 and TRBJ2-5, reads DTGVSQNPRHKITKRGQNVTFRCDPISEHNRLYWYRQTLGQGPEFLTYFQNEAQLEKSRLLSDRFSAERPKGSFSTLEIQRTEQGDSAMYLCASSPRDRGFQETQYFGPGTRLLVL.

This chain's CDR3 is CASSVNPGFQETQYF. CDR3 in DNA: TGTGCCAGCTCAGTGAACCCAGGGTTTCAAGAGACCCAGTACTTC. The chain combines TRBV18 with TRBJ2-5, with D maybe TRBD1 (5 bases). V lost 5 bases to trimming and J lost 2 bases, with 15 bases between them. The germline CDR1 and CDR2 sequences are KGHSH and LQKENI. The CDR3 length is 15 residues.

This clone showed up just once. The gene calls are TRBV7-3 and TRBJ2-1; unclear D gene. V lost 2 bases and J 0 bases, leaving 8 bases between the germline ends. The CDR3 length is 15 residues. Germline V gene lookup returns CDR1 SGHTA and CDR2 FQGTGA. Here the CDR3 reads CASSLDSYSYNEQFF. The CDR3 nucleotides are TGTGCCAGCAGCTTAGACTCCTACTCCTACAATGAGCAGTTCTTC.

The chain couples TRBV6-5 to TRBJ2-1, with D tentatively TRBD2 (6 bases). This CDR3 is built from 15 residues. V was clipped by 0 bases and J by 5 bases, with 11 bases between them. Germline V gene data show CDR1 as MNHEY and CDR2 as SVGAGI. CDR3 coding DNA: TGTGCCAGCAGTTACTCTTGGGACTGGGACAATGAGCAGTTCTTC. Its protein is CASSYSWDWDNEQFF.

The chain has TRBV10-2 and TRBJ2-5; 8 nucleotides line up with TRBD2. There are 16 residues in the CDR3. Germline CDR1 reads WSHSY; CDR2 reads SAAADI. V shed 2 bases and J 5 bases; nucleotides not matched to a gene: 10. The chain's CDR3 is CASSEPGRATGETQYF. DNA for the CDR3: TGCGCCAGCAGTGAGCCCGGGAGGGCGACGGGGGAGACCCAGTACTTC.